This T cell receptor beta chain was captured in a study of T cell repertoires in cytomegalovirus infection. Broader study findings: Predominance within the ex vivo response was attributable to HLA-C-restricted CMV-specific TCR beta clonotypes.

V was clipped by 5 bases and J by 5 bases; unmatched bases: 7. The CDR3 is made up of 15 amino acids. CDR1 SGHVS and CDR2 FNYEAQ come from the germline V gene. This clonotype appeared a single time. Its antigen is currently unknown. TCRdb analysed the reads with MiXCR anew, one entry per CDR3 protein. This sample yields roughly 920,000 distinct CDR3 sequences, of which about a third are seen a single time; around 15% belongs to the top ten. The material sequenced was cultured CD8+ T cells from PBMCs, taken from culture after CMV antigen stimulation. This chain connects TRBV7-6 to TRBJ2-5; 11 bases are shared with TRBD2. This clonotype was sampled from a human donor in good health (CMV status not recorded). Some clones in this sample may be carry-over from other donors' samples. The CDR3 region is CASSPGTSGRETQYF. Written as DNA, the CDR3 is TGTGCCAGCAGCCCTGGGACTAGCGGCCGGGAGACCCAGTACTTC.